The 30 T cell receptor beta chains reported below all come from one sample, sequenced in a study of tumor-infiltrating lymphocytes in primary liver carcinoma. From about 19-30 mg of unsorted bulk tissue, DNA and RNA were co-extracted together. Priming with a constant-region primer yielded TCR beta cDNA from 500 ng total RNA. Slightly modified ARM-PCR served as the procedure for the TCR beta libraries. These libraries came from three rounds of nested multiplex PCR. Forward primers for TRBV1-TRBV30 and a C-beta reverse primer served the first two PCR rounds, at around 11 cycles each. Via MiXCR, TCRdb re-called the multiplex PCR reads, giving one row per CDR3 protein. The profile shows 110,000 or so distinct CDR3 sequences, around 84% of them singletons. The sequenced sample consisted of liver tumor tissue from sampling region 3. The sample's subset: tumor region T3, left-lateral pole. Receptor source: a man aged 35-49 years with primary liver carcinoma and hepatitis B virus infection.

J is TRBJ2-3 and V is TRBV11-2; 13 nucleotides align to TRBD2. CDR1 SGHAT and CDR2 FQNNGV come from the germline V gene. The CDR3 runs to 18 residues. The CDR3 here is CTISSPVLAGGRADTQYF. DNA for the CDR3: TGTACCATCAGCTCCCCGGTACTAGCGGGAGGGAGGGCAGATACGCAGTATTTT.

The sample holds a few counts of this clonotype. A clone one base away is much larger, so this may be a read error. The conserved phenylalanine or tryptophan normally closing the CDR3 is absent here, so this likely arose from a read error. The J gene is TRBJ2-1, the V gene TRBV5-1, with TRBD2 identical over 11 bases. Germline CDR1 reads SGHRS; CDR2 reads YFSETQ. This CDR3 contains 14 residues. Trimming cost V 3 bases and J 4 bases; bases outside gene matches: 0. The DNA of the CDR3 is TGCGCCAGCAGCTCTAGCGGGGGGTACAATGAGCAGTTCTAC. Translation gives CASSSSGGYNEQFY.

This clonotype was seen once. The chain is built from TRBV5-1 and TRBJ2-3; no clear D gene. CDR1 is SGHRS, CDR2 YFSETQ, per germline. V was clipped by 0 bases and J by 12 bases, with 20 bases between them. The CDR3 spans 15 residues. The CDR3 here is CASSLASASTDIQYF. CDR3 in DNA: TGCGCCAGCAGCTTGGCCAGCGCCAGCACAGATATACAGTATTTT.

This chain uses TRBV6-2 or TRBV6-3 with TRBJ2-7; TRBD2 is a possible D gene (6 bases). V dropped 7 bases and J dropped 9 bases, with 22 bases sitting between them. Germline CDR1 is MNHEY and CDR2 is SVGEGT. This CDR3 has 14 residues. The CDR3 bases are TGTGCCAGCAAAAGATTACAGGAGGGCTACAGGCAGTACTTC. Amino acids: CASKRLQEGYRQYF.

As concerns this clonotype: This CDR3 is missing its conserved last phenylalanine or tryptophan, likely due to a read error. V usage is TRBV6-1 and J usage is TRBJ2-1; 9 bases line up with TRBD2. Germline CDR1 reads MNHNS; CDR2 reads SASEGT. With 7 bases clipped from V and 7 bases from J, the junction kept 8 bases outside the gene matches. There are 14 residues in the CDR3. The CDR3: CASIVAGVFNEQFL. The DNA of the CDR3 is TGTGCCAGCATCGTAGCGGGAGTATTTAATGAGCAGTTCCTC.

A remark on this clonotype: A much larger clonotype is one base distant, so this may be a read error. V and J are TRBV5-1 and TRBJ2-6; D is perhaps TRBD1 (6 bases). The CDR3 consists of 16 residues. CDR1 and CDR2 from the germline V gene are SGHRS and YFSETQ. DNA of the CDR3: TGCGCCAGCAGCTTGGGACAGGAAGCTGGGGCCAGCGTCCTGACTTTC. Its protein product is CASSLGQEAGASVLTF.

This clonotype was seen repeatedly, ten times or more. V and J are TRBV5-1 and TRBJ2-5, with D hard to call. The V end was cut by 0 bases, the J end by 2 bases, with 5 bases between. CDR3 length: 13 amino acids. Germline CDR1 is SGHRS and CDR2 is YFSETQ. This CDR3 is CASSLVLQETQYF. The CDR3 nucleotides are TGCGCCAGCAGCTTGGTTCTGCAAGAGACCCAGTACTTC.

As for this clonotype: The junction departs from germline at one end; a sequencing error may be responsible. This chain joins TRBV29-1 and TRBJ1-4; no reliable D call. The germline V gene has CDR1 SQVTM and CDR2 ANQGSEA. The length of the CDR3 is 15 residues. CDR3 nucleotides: TGCAGCGTTCAAGACAAGGAGGGAAGACGGGGAATACTGTTTTTT. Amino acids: CSVQDKEGRRGILFF.

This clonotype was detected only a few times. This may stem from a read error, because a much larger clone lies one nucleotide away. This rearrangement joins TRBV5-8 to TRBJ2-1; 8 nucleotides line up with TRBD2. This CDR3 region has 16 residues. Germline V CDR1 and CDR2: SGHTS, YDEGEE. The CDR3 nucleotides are TGTACCAGCAGCTTGGGGCTAGCGGGTATGTACAATGAGCAGTTCTTC. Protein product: CTSSLGLAGMYNEQFF.

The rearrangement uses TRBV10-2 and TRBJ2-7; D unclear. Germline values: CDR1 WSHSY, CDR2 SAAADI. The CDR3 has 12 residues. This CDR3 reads CAISVAVGEQYF. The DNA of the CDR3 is TGCGCTATCAGTGTCGCGGTGGGTGAGCAGTACTTC.

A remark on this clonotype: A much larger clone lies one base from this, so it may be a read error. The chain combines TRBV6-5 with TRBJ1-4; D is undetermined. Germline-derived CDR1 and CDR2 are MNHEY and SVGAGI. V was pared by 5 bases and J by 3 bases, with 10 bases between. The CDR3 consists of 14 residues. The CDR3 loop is CASSKGIANEKLFF. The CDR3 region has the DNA TGTGCCAGCAGTAAAGGGATAGCTAATGAAAAACTGTTTTTT.

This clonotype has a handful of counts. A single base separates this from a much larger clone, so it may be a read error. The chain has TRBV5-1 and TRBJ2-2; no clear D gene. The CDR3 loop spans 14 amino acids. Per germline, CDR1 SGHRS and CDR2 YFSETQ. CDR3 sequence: CTSRLLSDTGELFF. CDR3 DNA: TGCACCAGCCGACTCTTGTCGGACACCGGGGAGCTGTTTTTT.

As DNA, the CDR3 is TGTGCCAGCAGACACCTCACCGGGGAGCTGTTTTTT. Translated: CASRHLTGELFF. The chain uses TRBV5-5 and TRBJ2-2, with D unresolved. Trimming took 5 bases from V and 4 from J, leaving 6 bases between them. CDR1 is SGHKS, CDR2 YYEKEE, per germline (reference sequence). The CDR3 has 12 residues. Drawing the rest from reference TRBV5-5 and TRBJ2-2, the complete variable domain is DAGVTQSPTHLIKTRGQQVTLRCSPISGHKSVSWYQQVLGQGPQFIFQYYEKEERGRGNFPDRFSARQFPNYSSELNVNALLLGDSALYLCASRHLTGELFFGEGSRLTVL.

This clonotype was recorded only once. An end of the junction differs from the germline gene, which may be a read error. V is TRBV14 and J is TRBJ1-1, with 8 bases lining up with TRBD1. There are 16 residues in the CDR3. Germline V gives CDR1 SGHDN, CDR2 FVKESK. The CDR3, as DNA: TGTGCCAGCAGCCAGGGACAGGAGAGAATGAACACTGAGGCTTTCTTT. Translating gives CASSQGQERMNTEAFF.

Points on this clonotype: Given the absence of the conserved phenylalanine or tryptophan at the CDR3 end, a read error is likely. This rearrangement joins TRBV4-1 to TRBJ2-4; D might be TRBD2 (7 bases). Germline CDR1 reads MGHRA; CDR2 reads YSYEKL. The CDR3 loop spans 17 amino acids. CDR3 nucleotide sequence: TGTGCCAGCAGCCAGGCCGCGGGGGCAGGGATCGGAGACATTCAGTACTGC. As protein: CASSQAAGAGIGDIQYC.

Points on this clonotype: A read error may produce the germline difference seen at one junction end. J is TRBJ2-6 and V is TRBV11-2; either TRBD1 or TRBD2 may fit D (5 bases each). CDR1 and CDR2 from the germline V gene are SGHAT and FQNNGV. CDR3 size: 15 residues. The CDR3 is CAIQRSRSGANVQTF. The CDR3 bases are TGTGCCATCCAGCGGTCGCGCTCTGGGGCCAACGTCCAGACTTTC.

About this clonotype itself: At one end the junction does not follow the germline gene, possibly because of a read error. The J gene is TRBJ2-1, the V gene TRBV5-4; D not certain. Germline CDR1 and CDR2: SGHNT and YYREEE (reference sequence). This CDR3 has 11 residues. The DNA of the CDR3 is TGTGCCAGTAGCTCCTACAATGGGCAGTTCTTC. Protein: CASSSYNGQFF.

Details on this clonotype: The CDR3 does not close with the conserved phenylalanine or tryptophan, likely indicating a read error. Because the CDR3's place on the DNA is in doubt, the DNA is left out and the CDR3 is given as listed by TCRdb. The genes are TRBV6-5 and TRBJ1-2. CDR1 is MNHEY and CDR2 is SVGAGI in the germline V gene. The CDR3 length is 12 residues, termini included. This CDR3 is CATLDLAVMHTS.

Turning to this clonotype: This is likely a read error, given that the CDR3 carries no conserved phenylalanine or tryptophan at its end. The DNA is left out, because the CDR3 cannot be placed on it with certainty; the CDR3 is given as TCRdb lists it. CDR3 region: CASSLGLAGMYNEQCS. The chain is built from TRBV5-8 and TRBJ2-1; the D call in the table, TRBD2, was not verified against the DNA. Germline CDR1 is SGHTS and CDR2 is YDEGEE. 16 amino acids form the CDR3, both terminal residues included.

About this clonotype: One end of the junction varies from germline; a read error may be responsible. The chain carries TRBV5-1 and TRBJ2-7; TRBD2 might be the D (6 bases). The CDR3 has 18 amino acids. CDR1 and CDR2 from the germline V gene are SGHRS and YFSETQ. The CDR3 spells CASSFRASVTGGSYEQYF. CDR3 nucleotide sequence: TGCGCTAGCAGCTTCAGGGCTAGCGTAACTGGGGGAAGCTACGAGCAGTACTTC.

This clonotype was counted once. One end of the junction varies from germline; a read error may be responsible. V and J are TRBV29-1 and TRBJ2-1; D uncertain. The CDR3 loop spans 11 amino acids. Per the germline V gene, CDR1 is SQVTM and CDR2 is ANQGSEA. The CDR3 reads CSVSSYDEQLF. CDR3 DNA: TGCAGCGTCTCCTCCTACGATGAGCAGCTCTTC.

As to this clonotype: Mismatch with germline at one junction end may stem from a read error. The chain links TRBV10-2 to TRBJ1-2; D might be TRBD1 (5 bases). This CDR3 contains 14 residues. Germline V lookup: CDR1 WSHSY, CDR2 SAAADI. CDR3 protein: CASSEQEANYGYTF. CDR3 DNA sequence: TGCGCTAGCAGTGAACAGGAGGCAAACTATGGCTACACCTTC.

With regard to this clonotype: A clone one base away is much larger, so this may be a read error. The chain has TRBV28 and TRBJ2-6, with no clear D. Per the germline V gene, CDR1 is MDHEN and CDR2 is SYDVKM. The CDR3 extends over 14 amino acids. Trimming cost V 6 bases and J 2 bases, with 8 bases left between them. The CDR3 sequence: CASSSPTGANVLTF. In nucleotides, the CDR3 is TGTGCCAGCAGCTCCCCCACTGGGGCCAACGTCCTGACTTTC. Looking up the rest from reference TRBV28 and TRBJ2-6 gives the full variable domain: DVKVTQSSRYLVKRTGEKVFLECVQDMDHENMFWYRQDPGLGLRLIYFSYDVKMKEKGDIPEGYSVSREKKERFSLILESASTNQTSMYLCASSSPTGANVLTFGAGSRLTVL.

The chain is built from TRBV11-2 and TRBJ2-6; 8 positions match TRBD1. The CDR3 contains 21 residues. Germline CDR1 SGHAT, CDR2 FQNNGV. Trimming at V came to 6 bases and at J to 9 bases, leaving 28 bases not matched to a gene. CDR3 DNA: TGTGCCAGCAGTATGGGGGGAGACAGGGGCATTTCCCTCTCTGGGCACAACGTCCTGACTTTC. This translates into CASSMGGDRGISLSGHNVLTF.

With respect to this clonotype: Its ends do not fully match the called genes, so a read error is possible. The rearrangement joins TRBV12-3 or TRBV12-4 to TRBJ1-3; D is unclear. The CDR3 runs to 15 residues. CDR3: CASSLTRRAGNTKYF. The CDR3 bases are TGTGCCAGCAGTTTGACCAGACGGGCTGGAAACACCAAATATTTT.

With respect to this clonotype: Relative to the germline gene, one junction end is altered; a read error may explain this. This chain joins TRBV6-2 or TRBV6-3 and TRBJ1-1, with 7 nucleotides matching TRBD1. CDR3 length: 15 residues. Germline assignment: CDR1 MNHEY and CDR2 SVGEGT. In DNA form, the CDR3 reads TGTCCCAGTAGACTCATACAGGGGAGGGGGACTGAAGCTTTCTTT. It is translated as CPSRLIQGRGTEAFF.

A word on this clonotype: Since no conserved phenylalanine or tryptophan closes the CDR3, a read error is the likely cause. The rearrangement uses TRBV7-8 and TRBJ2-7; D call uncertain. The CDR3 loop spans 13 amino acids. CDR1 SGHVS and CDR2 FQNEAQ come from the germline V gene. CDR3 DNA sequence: TGTGCCTGCAGCTTGTCATCCACCTACGAGCAGTACCTC. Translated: CACSLSSTYEQYL.

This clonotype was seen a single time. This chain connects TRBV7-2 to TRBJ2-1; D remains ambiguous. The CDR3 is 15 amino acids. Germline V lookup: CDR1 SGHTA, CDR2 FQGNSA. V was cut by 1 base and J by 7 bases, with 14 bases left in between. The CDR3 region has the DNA TGTGCCAGCAGCTTAGGGTGGCGGTCTAATAATGAGCAGTTCTTC. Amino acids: CASSLGWRSNNEQFF.

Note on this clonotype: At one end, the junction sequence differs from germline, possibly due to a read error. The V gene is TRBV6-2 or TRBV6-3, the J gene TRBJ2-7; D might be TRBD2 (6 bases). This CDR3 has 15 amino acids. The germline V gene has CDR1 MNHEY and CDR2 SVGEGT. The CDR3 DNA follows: TGTGCCAGCAGTTATAAGCATAGCGGCTCCTACGAGCAGTACTTT. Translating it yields CASSYKHSGSYEQYF.

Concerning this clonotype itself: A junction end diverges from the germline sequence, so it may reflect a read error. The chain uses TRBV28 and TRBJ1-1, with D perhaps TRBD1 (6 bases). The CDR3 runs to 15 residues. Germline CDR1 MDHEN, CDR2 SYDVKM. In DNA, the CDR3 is TGTGCCAGCAGTTTAGCAACAACAGGGAACACTAAAGCTTTTTTT. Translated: CASSLATTGNTKAFF.